This T cell receptor beta chain appears in the sequencing data of a study of cytomegalovirus exposure and HLA in healthy donors. Germline V CDR1 and CDR2: SGHTA, FQGTGA. CDR3 length: 16 amino acids. The V segment lost 11 bases and the J segment 0 bases; nucleotides outside the gene matches: 10. Every donor was a healthy person donating bone marrow. In its sample, this clone was seen once. In the PCR, 60 Vbeta and 13 Jbeta primers were used. TCRdb's copy holds only in-frame clones and misses some; the assay was immunoSEQ multiplex PCR. The sample lists around 150,000 clones, more than 70% occurring once.

This clonotype was obtained from a male donor in good health and CMV-seropositive. What was sequenced was PBMCs. The chain combines TRBV7-3 with TRBJ2-6, with 7 bases identical to TRBD2. The DNA for the CDR3 is TGTGCCCGTCCCTGGGGGGGTAACTCTGGGGCCAACGTCCTGACTTTC. Translation: CARPWGGNSGANVLTF.